Included here is one T cell receptor (beta chain) sequence, with context. The data were taken from a study of blood T cell repertoires in COVID-19. CDR1 and CDR2 from the germline V gene are SGHRS and YFSETQ. V lost 4 bases and J lost 7; bases outside the gene matches: 9. The CDR3 is 17 residues long. Repertoires were generated with immunoSEQ multiplex PCR, while TCRdb's copy carries only in-frame clones and drops some. The sample lists tens of thousands of clones, approximately 89% occurring once. This TCR derives from a man aged 55 to 70 with acute or convalescent COVID-19. The chain is built from TRBV5-1 and TRBJ2-1, with 15 bases matching TRBD2. The sample was peripheral blood. The CDR3 DNA reads TGCGCCAGCAGCGGGGGACTAGCGGGAGGCCTTATTAATGAGCAGTTCTTC. It codes for CASSGGLAGGLINEQFF.